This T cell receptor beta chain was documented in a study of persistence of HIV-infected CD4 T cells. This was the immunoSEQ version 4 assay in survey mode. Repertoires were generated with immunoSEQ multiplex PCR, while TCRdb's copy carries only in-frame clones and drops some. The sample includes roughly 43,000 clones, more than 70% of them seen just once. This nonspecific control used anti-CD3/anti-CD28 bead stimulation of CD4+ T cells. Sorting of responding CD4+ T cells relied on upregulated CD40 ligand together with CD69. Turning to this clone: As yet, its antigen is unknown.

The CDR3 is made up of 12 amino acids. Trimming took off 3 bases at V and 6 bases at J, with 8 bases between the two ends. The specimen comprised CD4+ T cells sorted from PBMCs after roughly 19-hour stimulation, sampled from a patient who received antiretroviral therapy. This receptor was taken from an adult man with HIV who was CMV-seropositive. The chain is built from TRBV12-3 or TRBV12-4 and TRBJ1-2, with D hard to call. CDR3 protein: CASSLWGNGYTF. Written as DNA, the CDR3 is TGTGCCAGCAGTTTGTGGGGAAATGGCTACACCTTC.